One sample yielded the 17 T cell receptor beta chains listed below, sequenced in a study of shared clonotypes between healthy human individuals. Sequencing used immunoSEQ multiplex PCR; TCRdb keeps in-frame clones, though not all of them. The data show 1.4 million or so clones, about 98.5% seen once. Sequencing input: naive CD4+ T cells sorted from blood. Described subset: CD45RA+ positively selected. The receptors here all came from a man under 40 in good health.

J is TRBJ1-1 and V is TRBV29-1; possible D gene TRBD1, 6 bases. In germline, CDR1 is SQVTM, CDR2 ANQGSEA. V was shortened by 6 bases and J by 1 base, with 15 bases between the two germline ends. CDR3 length equals 14 residues. The CDR3 DNA reads as TGCAGCGTCGCCAAACTGACAGGGAACACTGAAGCTTTCTTT. It is translated as CSVAKLTGNTEAFF.

This chain links TRBV27 with TRBJ2-1; 7 nucleotides align to TRBD2. Trimming at V came to 8 bases and at J to 9 bases, leaving 22 bases not matched to a gene. Germline values: CDR1 MNHEY, CDR2 SMNVEV (reference sequence). CDR3 size: 17 residues. The CDR3 coding sequence is TGTGCCAGCTACTCACAAGGGAGGGCGACTTTACGGGGTGAGCAGTTCTTC. As protein: CASYSQGRATLRGEQFF.

This sequence joins TRBV30 and TRBJ2-7; 7 positions match TRBD1. From germline, CDR1 is GTSNPN and CDR2 SVGIG (reference sequence). With V trimmed by 0 bases and J by 4 bases, 18 bases remained unmatched. The CDR3 is 18 amino acids. DNA for the CDR3: TGTGCCTGGAGTGTTGCCCTTAAAACAGGGGCGCGAAGTTACGAGCAGTACTTC. It specifies CAWSVALKTGARSYEQYF.

This chain links TRBV5-1 with TRBJ2-3, with TRBD2 matching 8 bases. The CDR3 consists of 15 residues. V was clipped by 4 bases and J by 4 bases; unmatched bases: 8. CDR1 and CDR2 (germline): SGHRS, YFSETQ. CDR3 amino acids: CASSRAGVAADTQYF. CDR3 DNA: TGCGCCAGCAGCAGAGCGGGAGTCGCGGCAGATACGCAGTATTTT.

V and J are TRBV2 and TRBJ1-3; D gene uncertain. V was trimmed by 4 bases and J by 4 bases, leaving 14 bases between them. The length of the CDR3 is 15 residues. The germline V gene has CDR1 SNHLY and CDR2 FYNNEI. The CDR3 sequence: CASSGSEGPGNTIYF. CDR3 nucleotides: TGTGCCAGCAGTGGCAGTGAAGGGCCCGGAAACACCATATATTTT.

The chain joins TRBV5-1 to TRBJ2-5; possible D gene TRBD2, 5 bases. V lost 1 base to trimming and J lost 5 bases, with 9 bases between them. The CDR3 spans 13 residues. Germline loops: CDR1 SGHRS, CDR2 YFSETQ. DNA for the CDR3: TGCGCCAGCAGCTTGAGTCCGGGGGAGACCCAGTACTTC. It is translated as CASSLSPGETQYF.

The chain links TRBV6-5 to TRBJ1-3; 8 nucleotides match TRBD1. J was trimmed by 2 bases and V by 3 bases; bases with no gene match: 3. The CDR3 contains 15 residues. Germline V lookup: CDR1 MNHEY, CDR2 SVGAGI. DNA for the CDR3: TGTGCCAGCAGTTATCAGGGGGCGCCTGGAAACACCATATATTTT. Translated, it gives CASSYQGAPGNTIYF.

This chain connects TRBV25-1 to TRBJ2-7; D is undetermined. The V and J ends lost 3 bases and 3 bases respectively, with 15 bases between them. The CDR3 is made up of 15 amino acids. Germline CDR1 reads MGHDK; CDR2 reads SYGVNS. CDR3 in amino acids: CASSDFWSDCYEQYF. DNA for the CDR3: TGTGCCAGCAGTGATTTTTGGAGCGATTGCTACGAGCAGTACTTC.

This clone was found once. The chain combines TRBV2 with TRBJ1-4, with 8 bases fitting TRBD1. J lost 0 bases, V lost 6 bases, and 12 bases had no gene match. CDR1 and CDR2 from the germline V gene are SNHLY and FYNNEI. The CDR3 covers 18 residues. DNA for the CDR3: TGTGCCAGCAGAAAAACCTTGGACAGGGTTGCAACTAATGAAAAACTGTTTTTT. This sequence encodes CASRKTLDRVATNEKLFF.

Turning to this clone: This same CDR3 is encoded by further DNA sequences in the sample. The rearrangement links TRBV28 to TRBJ2-2, with no clear D. The germline gives CDR1 MDHEN, CDR2 SYDVKM. The CDR3 is 12 amino acids. Trimming took 3 bases from V and 5 from J, leaving 4 bases between them. The CDR3 loop is CASSLTTGELFF. As DNA, the CDR3 is TGTGCCAGCAGTTTGACAACCGGGGAGCTGTTTTTT.

This clone was counted a single time. CDR3 amino acids: CASSQDLGAFPGTEAFF. The CDR3 DNA reads as TGTGCCAGCAGCCAAGATCTCGGGGCGTTTCCGGGGACTGAAGCTTTCTTT. V usage is TRBV14 and J usage is TRBJ1-1, with D possibly being TRBD1 (5 bases). The ends were cut back, 0 bases at V and 5 bases at J, with 19 bases in the middle. Germline CDR1 reads SGHDN; CDR2 reads FVKESK. This CDR3 contains 17 residues.

In this sample, this clone turned up once. The chain employs TRBV6-1 and TRBJ2-7; 8 nucleotides line up with TRBD2. Losses at the gene ends were 4 bases for V and 7 bases for J; bases not matched to a gene: 15. The CDR3 has 16 amino acids. Germline V lookup: CDR1 MNHNS, CDR2 SASEGT. Here the CDR3 reads CASSGPSGSRGGEQYF. Written as DNA, the CDR3 is TGTGCCAGCAGTGGGCCCAGCGGGAGCCGAGGGGGGGAGCAGTACTTC.

V is TRBV5-1 and J is TRBJ2-7; D is unclear. The CDR3 loop spans 14 amino acids. V lost 0 bases and J lost 2, with 9 bases in between. From germline, CDR1 is SGHRS and CDR2 YFSETQ. As DNA, the CDR3 is TGCGCCAGCAGCTTGGACCCGGGCCCCTACGAGCAGTACTTC. Translated, it gives CASSLDPGPYEQYF.

The genes are TRBV11-3 and TRBJ1-3; TRBD1 is a possible D gene (5 bases). Looked up from germline, CDR1 is SGHNT and CDR2 is YENEEA. CDR3 length: 16 residues. The ends were cut back, 1 base at V and 4 bases at J, with 14 bases in the middle. The CDR3 loop reads CASSLGGSGCGNTIYF. The DNA of the CDR3 is TGTGCCAGCAGCTTAGGGGGGTCGGGGTGCGGAAACACCATATATTTT.

The CDR3, as DNA: TGTGCCAGTAGTATAGGCAACTGGCGGGAGGTAGAAGAGACCCAGTACTTC. It encodes CASSIGNWREVEETQYF. The chain links TRBV19 to TRBJ2-5; 8 bases match TRBD2. CDR1 is LNHDA and CDR2 is SQIVND in the germline V gene (reference sequence). CDR3 length: 17 amino acids. The J segment lost 3 bases and the V segment lost 1 base, leaving 10 bases of the junction unmatched.

The CDR3 region is CASSSQPGDNYGYTF. CDR3 in DNA: TGTGCCAGCAGCTCCCAGCCGGGAGACAACTATGGCTACACCTTC. V and J are TRBV7-3 and TRBJ1-2; unclear D gene. Trimming pared 4 bases from V and 2 bases from J, leaving 14 bases between. Per germline, CDR1 SGHTA and CDR2 FQGTGA. This CDR3 spans 15 amino acids.

V usage is TRBV28 and J usage is TRBJ2-3; 11 nucleotides line up with TRBD2. Trimming took 10 bases from V and 1 from J; bases not matched to a gene: 1. Per the germline V gene, CDR1 is MDHEN and CDR2 is SYDVKM. The CDR3 is 13 amino acids. CDR3 sequence reads: CATGLAGTDTQYF. Written as DNA, the CDR3 is TGTGCCACGGGACTAGCGGGCACAGATACGCAGTATTTT.